Following are 5 T cell receptor beta chains from one sample sequenced in a study of graft-versus-host responses after intestinal transplantation. Only in-frame clones appear in the TCRdb table, and some are missing; sequencing was by immunoSEQ multiplex PCR. This table holds about 47,000 clones, about 93% found once. The sample consisted of PBMCs, taken around 790 days after a first intestinal transplant, on the day of a second. These receptors originate from a human patient who received an intestinal transplant, so some T cells may come from the graft donor.

This clone was counted once. This sample includes further DNA sequences coding for the same CDR3. The chain has TRBV30 and TRBJ1-5; D unclear. V shed 0 bases and J shed 4 bases, with 7 bases lying between them. Germline CDR1 is GTSNPN and CDR2 is SVGIG (reference sequence). CDR3 length: 13 residues. For the CDR3, the DNA is TGTGCCTGGAGTGTTAGCGGGAATCAGCCCCAGCATTTT. Translation gives CAWSVSGNQPQHF.

This chain connects TRBV19 to TRBJ2-7, with D unclear. Germline lookup yields CDR1 LNHDA and CDR2 SQIVND (reference sequence). The CDR3 sequence is 14 residues long. The V end lost 3 bases, the J end lost 2 bases, and 11 bases lay between the germline ends. The CDR3 is CASSIGVGPYEQYF. The CDR3 DNA reads TGTGCCAGTAGTATTGGGGTGGGCCCCTACGAGCAGTACTTC. The variable domain in full, completed from reference TRBV19 and TRBJ2-7, reads DGGITQSPKYLFRKEGQNVTLSCEQNLNHDAMYWYRQDPGQGLRLIYYSQIVNDFQKGDIAEGYSVSREKKESFPLTVTSAQKNPTAFYLCASSIGVGPYEQYFGPGTRLTVT.

About this clone itself: This is likely a read error, given that the CDR3 carries no conserved phenylalanine or tryptophan at its end. The DNA is left out, because the CDR3 cannot be placed on it with certainty; the CDR3 is given as TCRdb lists it. This rearrangement joins TRBV6-6 to TRBJ1-1. Germline V gene sequence: CDR1 MNHNY, CDR2 SVGAGI (reference sequence). The CDR3 is 8 residues long, counting both termini. The CDR3 spells CASNRAIS.

The V call is TRBV15, the J call TRBJ2-1; the D is unclear. This CDR3 is 15 amino acids long. V was clipped by 3 bases and J by 4 bases, with 13 bases between them. Germline V gives CDR1 LNHNV, CDR2 YYDKDF (reference sequence). The DNA of the CDR3 is TGTGCCACCAGCAGGGCCCCTGGGGAATACAATGAGCAGTTCTTC. Translation gives CATSRAPGEYNEQFF.

The chain links TRBV13 to TRBJ2-7; 9 bases agree with TRBD2. V trimming: 5 bases; J trimming: 4 bases; junction bases outside the gene matches: 9. The CDR3 runs to 15 residues. Germline values: CDR1 PRHDT, CDR2 FYEKMQ (reference sequence). The CDR3 sequence is CASSPSSGVTYEQYF. The CDR3, as DNA: TGTGCCAGCAGCCCCTCTAGCGGGGTTACTTACGAGCAGTACTTC.